Described below is a single T cell receptor (beta chain) sequence and its context. Its antigen remains unknown. This sample is part of a study of memory CD4+ T cells and cytomegalovirus serostatus. For the study at large: Donors were healthy Belgian adults, 10 or so CMV seropositive and roughly 25 seronegative.

The sort gate was single viable CD3+CD4+CD8-CD45RO+ cells for memory CD4+ T cells. CD4+ T cells were isolated by positive magnetic selection. Assay: immunoSEQ multiplex PCR; the TCRdb copy retains only in-frame clones and omits some. The top ten clones hold approximately 0.58% of a sample with approximately 49,000 clones, 60% to 80% of them seen once. Broader study findings: A US-trained random forest predicted CMV serostatus with median AUC approximately 0.9.

Between the trimmed V and J ends, which lost 1 base and 1 base, there was a span of 12 bases. The germline V gene encodes CDR1 LNHNV and CDR2 YYDKDF (reference sequence). The CDR3 runs 16 residues. The genes are TRBV15 and TRBJ2-3, with a possible D match to TRBD2 (5 bases). Sequenced material: memory CD4+ T cells from blood. The TCR originated in an adult in good health and CMV-seronegative. DNA for the CDR3: TGTGCCACCAGCAGAGGAGGGTTGGGAGGCACAGATACGCAGTATTTT. Translation: CATSRGGLGGTDTQYF. The whole variable domain, remainder taken from reference TRBV15 and TRBJ2-3, is DAMVIQNPRYQVTQFGKPVTLSCSQTLNHNVMYWYQQKSSQAPKLLFHYYDKDFNNEADTPDNFQSRRPNTSFCFLDIRSPGLGDTAMYLCATSRGGLGGTDTQYFGPGTRLTVL.